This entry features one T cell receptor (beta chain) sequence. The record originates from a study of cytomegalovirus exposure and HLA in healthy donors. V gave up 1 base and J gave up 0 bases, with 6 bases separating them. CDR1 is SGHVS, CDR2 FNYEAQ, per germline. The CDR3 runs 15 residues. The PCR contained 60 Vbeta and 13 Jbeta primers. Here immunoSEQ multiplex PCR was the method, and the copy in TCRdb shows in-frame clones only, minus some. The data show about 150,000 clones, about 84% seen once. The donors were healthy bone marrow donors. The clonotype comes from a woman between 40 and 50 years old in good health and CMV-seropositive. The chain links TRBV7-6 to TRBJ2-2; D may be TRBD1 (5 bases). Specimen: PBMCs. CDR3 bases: TGTGCCAGCAGCTTAGTAGGGGCGAACACCGGGGAGCTGTTTTTT. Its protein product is CASSLVGANTGELFF. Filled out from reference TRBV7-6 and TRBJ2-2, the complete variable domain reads GAGVSQSPRYKVTKRGQDVALRCDPISGHVSLYWYRQALGQGPEFLTYFNYEAQQDKSGLPNDRFSAERPEGSISTLTIQRTEQRDSAMYRCASSLVGANTGELFFGEGSRLTVL.